This is a list of T cell receptor beta chains from one sample in a study of OX40 agonist ivuxolimab in advanced cancers. Here immunoSEQ multiplex PCR was the method, and the copy in TCRdb shows in-frame clones only, minus some. The sample lists about 110,000 clones, 91% occurring once. Sequencing used CD4+ or CD8+ T cells sorted from blood, obtained in a trial of the OX40 agonist ivuxolimab. Every receptor here comes from an adult with an advanced solid tumor such as melanoma, head and neck, liver or kidney cancer. The CDR3 runs from the conserved cysteine through the conserved F or W. D genes are given only for firm matches.

J | V | D | DNA | CDR3
TRBJ2-6 | TRBV29-1 | TRBD1 | TGCAGCGTGGGACAGGATAGCTCTGGGGCCAACGTCCTGACTTTC | CSVGQDSSGANVLTF
TRBJ2-5 | TRBV18 | NA | TGTGCCAGCTCACCACCATCCCCGCAAGAGACCCAGTACTTC | CASSPPSPQETQYF
TRBJ1-1 | TRBV12-5 | TRBD1 | TGTGCTAGTGGTTTTTCCGGGACAGGCCAGGTGAACACTGAAGCTTTCTTT | CASGFSGTGQVNTEAFF
TRBJ2-1 | TRBV6-6 | NA | TGTGCCAGCAGTTCCCCGGTTTACGACAATGAGCAGTTCTTC | CASSSPVYDNEQFF
TRBJ2-2 | TRBV27 | TRBD2 | TGTGCCAGCAGTTTAACTAGCGGGATGAGCGGGGAGCTGTTTTTT | CASSLTSGMSGELFF
TRBJ2-2 | TRBV19 | TRBD1 | TGTGCCAGTAGTCCTAGGACAGGGCAGAACACCGGGGAGCTGTTTTTT | CASSPRTGQNTGELFF
TRBJ1-1 | TRBV15 | NA | TGTGCCACCAGCAGAGCAGTGGGTGTGGGCACTGAAGCTTTCTTT | CATSRAVGVGTEAFF
TRBJ1-1 | TRBV5-1 | NA | TGTGCCAGCAGGTCAAAGGGGTCCGCACCCTCCATGGAAGCTTTCTTT | CASRSKGSAPSMEAFF
TRBJ2-7 | TRBV2 | TRBD1 | TGTGCCAGCAACCGGGACAGGGGGTTCTACGAGCAGTACTTC | CASNRDRGFYEQYF
TRBJ1-5 | TRBV5-6 | TRBD1 | TGTGCCAGCAGCTTATATACAGGGGGCCAGGGTAGCAATCAGCCCCAGCATTTT | CASSLYTGGQGSNQPQHF
TRBJ1-6 | TRBV19 | NA | TGTGCCAGTAGTATAGGGTCCACGGGATACTCACCCCTCCACTTT | CASSIGSTGYSPLHF
TRBJ2-1 | TRBV7-3 | NA | TGTGCCAGCAGCCCACAGTCGGGACCTGAGCAGTTCTTC | CASSPQSGPEQFF
TRBJ2-2 | TRBV5-4 | NA | TGTGCCAGCAGCTTCTCCGGGGAGCTGTTTTTT | CASSFSGELFF
TRBJ2-7 | TRBV7-2 | TRBD1 | TGTGCCAGCAGCTTAGGGATCCGACAGGGGGCCTACGAGCAGTACTTC | CASSLGIRQGAYEQYF
TRBJ2-2 | TRBV27 | NA | TGTGCCAGCAGTTTGGTCAAACCCACCGGGGAGCTGTTTTTT | CASSLVKPTGELFF
TRBJ1-2 | TRBV5-4 | NA | TGTGCCAGCAGCCGTCAAGGAGTTTATGGCTACACCTTC | CASSRQGVYGYTF
TRBJ2-5 | TRBV6-5 | NA | TGTGCCAGCAGTCTCGAGAGAAAAGGGACCCAGTACTTC | CASSLERKGTQYF
TRBJ2-5 | TRBV30 | TRBD2 | TGTGCCTGCCGCCCGGGACTAGCGTCAGAGACCCAGTACTTC | CACRPGLASETQYF
TRBJ2-3 | TRBV7-2 | NA | TGTGCCAGCAGCTTAGCGCTAGCTGCGCAGTATTTT | CASSLALAAQYF
TRBJ2-2 | TRBV27 | NA | TGTGCCAGCTCCCCCCGGAATCTTCACACCGGGGAGCTGTTTTTT | CASSPRNLHTGELFF
TRBJ2-2 | TRBV6-5 | NA | TGTGCCAGCAGTGCAGGGGGGATCGGGGAGCTGTTTTTT | CASSAGGIGELFF
TRBJ1-1 | TRBV18 | NA | TGTGCCAGCTCACCTGCCATCGTTGGAGACACTGAAGCTTTCTTT | CASSPAIVGDTEAFF
TRBJ2-3 | TRBV7-3 | TRBD1 | TGTGCCAGCAGCCTGGACAGGGCCTCAGATACGCAGTATTTT | CASSLDRASDTQYF
TRBJ2-5 | TRBV5-1 | TRBD1 | TGCGCCAGCAGCTCTGGGACAGTACAAGAGACCCAGTACTTC | CASSSGTVQETQYF
TRBJ2-1 | TRBV6-1 | NA | TGTGCCAGCAGTCGACCCCTTCCCAATGAGCAGTTCTTC | CASSRPLPNEQFF
TRBJ2-2 | TRBV28 | NA | TGTGCCAGCAGTTTTCCAGGGCGAGGGACCGGGGAGCTGTTTTTT | CASSFPGRGTGELFF